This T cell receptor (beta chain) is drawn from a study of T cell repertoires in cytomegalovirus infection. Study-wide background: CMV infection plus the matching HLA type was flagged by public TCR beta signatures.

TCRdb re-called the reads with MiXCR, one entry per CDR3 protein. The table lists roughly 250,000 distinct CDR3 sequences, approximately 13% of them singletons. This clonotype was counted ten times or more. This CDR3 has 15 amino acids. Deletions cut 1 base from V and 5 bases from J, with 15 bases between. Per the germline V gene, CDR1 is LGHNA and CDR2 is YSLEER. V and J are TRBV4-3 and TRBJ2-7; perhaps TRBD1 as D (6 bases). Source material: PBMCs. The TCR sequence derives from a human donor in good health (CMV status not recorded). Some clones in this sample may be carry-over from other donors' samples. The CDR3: CASSQGQGSKNEQYF. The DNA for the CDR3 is TGCGCCAGCAGCCAAGGTCAGGGGTCGAAGAACGAGCAGTACTTC.